This T cell receptor (beta chain) is from a study of cytomegalovirus exposure and HLA in healthy donors. Amplification used 60 Vbeta primers and 13 Jbeta primers. Clones were read by immunoSEQ multiplex PCR, and TCRdb kept only the in-frame ones, dropping some. In the table there are some 150,000 clones, 75% to 80% of which are singletons. This CDR3 contains 15 residues. CDR1 is SGHRS, CDR2 YFSETQ, per germline. With 3 bases clipped from V and 5 bases from J, the junction kept 9 bases outside the gene matches. The receptor's source is a middle-aged man in good health and CMV-seropositive. The chain recombines TRBV5-1 with TRBJ2-7; 9 nucleotides agree with TRBD1. Source material: PBMCs. CDR3 sequence reads: CASSSTGGQGNEQYF. The CDR3 DNA reads as TGCGCCAGCAGCTCGACCGGTGGACAGGGGAACGAGCAGTACTTC.